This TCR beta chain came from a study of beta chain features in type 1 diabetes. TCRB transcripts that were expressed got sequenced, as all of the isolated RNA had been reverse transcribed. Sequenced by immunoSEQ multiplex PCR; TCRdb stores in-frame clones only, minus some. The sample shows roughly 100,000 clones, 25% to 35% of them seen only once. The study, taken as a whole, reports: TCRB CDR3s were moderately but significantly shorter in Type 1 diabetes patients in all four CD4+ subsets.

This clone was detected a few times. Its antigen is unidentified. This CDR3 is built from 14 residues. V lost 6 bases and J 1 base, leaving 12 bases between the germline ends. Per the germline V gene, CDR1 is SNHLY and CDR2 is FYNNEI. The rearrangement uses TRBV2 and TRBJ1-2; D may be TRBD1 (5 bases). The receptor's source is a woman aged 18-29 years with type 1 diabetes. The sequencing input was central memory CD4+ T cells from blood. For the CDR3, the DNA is TGTGCCAGCAGACCTGACAGCCTTAACTATGGCTACACCTTC. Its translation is CASRPDSLNYGYTF.